Following are 6 T cell receptor beta chains from one sample sequenced in a study of regulatory T cells in long-lasting Graves disease. Relying on iRepertoire HTBI primers and Arm-PCR of CDR3 regions, the team built TCR beta libraries. TCRdb recomputed calls from the multiplex PCR reads with MiXCR, one row per CDR3 protein. This table holds approximately 440,000 distinct CDR3 sequences, around 24% found once. Time point noted: persistent/refractory GD, antithyroid drugs over 5 years with positive TRAb. PBMC-derived RNA was used for the TCR library. Material: peripheral blood mononuclear cells (PBMCs), obtained when the disease was refractory, from a patient treated with antithyroid drugs. These receptor sequences come from a female donor with Graves disease.

CDR3 nucleotide sequence: TGTGCCAGTAGGAAGGACAGGAGCCCCTCCTACGAGCAGTACTTC. Amino acids: CASRKDRSPSYEQYF. The chain couples TRBV19 to TRBJ2-7; 7 nucleotides match TRBD1. V was clipped by 6 bases and J by 0 bases; unmatched bases: 8. The CDR3 loop spans 15 amino acids. CDR1 and CDR2 from the germline V gene are LNHDA and SQIVND (reference sequence).

In its sample, this clonotype was seen many times. The chain recombines TRBV10-3 with TRBJ1-6; unclear D gene. Germline CDR1 and CDR2: ENHRY and SYGVKD. Trimming took 4 bases from V and 0 from J, leaving 13 bases between them. There are 17 residues in the CDR3. CDR3 sequence reads: CAISVRQLSSYNSPLHF. CDR3 nucleotide sequence: TGTGCCATCAGTGTCCGACAACTGAGCTCCTATAATTCACCCCTCCACTTT.

This clonotype was recorded at least ten times. The chain combines TRBV30 with TRBJ2-7, with unresolved D. The germline V gene has CDR1 GTSNPN and CDR2 SVGIG (reference sequence). CDR3 length equals 12 residues. Trimming stripped 0 bases from V and 1 base from J, with 4 bases between. CDR3 in amino acids: CAWSVQSYEQYF. The DNA of the CDR3 is TGTGCCTGGAGTGTACAGTCCTACGAGCAGTACTTC.

This clonotype has a count of ten or more. The V gene is TRBV7-9, the J gene TRBJ2-7; maybe TRBD2 (5 bases). The length of the CDR3 is 15 residues. V was pared by 6 bases and J by 5 bases, with 20 bases between. CDR1 is SEHNR, CDR2 FQNEAQ, per germline (reference sequence). The CDR3 nucleotides are TGTGCCAGCAGGGGAAGCTGGCCACCCGGGGACGAGCAGTACTTC. Amino acid sequence: CASRGSWPPGDEQYF.

This clonotype was observed many times. The V gene is TRBV3-1, the J gene TRBJ2-7; TRBD2 is a possible D gene (5 bases). The CDR3 is 15 amino acids. Trimming pared 8 bases from V and 2 bases from J, leaving 19 bases between. Germline lookup yields CDR1 LGHDT and CDR2 YNNKEL (reference sequence). This CDR3 reads CASSRSSDSAYEQYF. The CDR3 coding sequence is TGTGCCAGCTCCCGGAGTTCGGACTCCGCCTACGAGCAGTACTTC.

This clonotype has a handful of counts. CDR3 sequence: CATSRNTLETQYF. CDR3 in DNA: TGTGCCACCAGCAGAAATACGTTGGAGACCCAGTACTTC. The J gene is TRBJ2-5, the V gene TRBV15; D is unresolved. Germline CDR1 is LNHNV and CDR2 is YYDKDF (reference sequence). This CDR3 comprises 13 residues. V lost 2 bases to trimming and J lost 5 bases, with 9 bases between them. Full variable domain (outside the CDR3, taken from reference TRBV15 and TRBJ2-5): DAMVIQNPRYQVTQFGKPVTLSCSQTLNHNVMYWYQQKSSQAPKLLFHYYDKDFNNEADTPDNFQSRRPNTSFCFLDIRSPGLGDTAMYLCATSRNTLETQYFGPGTRLLVL.